The 8 T cell receptor beta chains below all came from one sample that was sequenced in a study of blood T cell repertoires in COVID-19. Libraries were prepared by immunoSEQ multiplex PCR; TCRdb keeps only in-frame clonotypes and omits some of them. Of approximately 240,000 clones in the sample, approximately 81% were seen once. The material sequenced was peripheral blood. These receptors originate from a woman aged 60-70 years who had recovered from COVID-19.

The gene calls are TRBV5-4 and TRBJ1-6; D remains unclear. In germline, CDR1 is SGHNT, CDR2 YYREEE (reference sequence). The CDR3 runs to 15 residues. V was cut by 0 bases and J by 4 bases, with 8 bases left in between. In nucleotides, the CDR3 is TGTGCCAGCAGCTTGGACGGTCAATATAATTCACCCCTCCACTTT. It encodes CASSLDGQYNSPLHF.

The chain uses TRBV24-1 and TRBJ2-1, with 7 bases lining up with TRBD1. Germline lookup yields CDR1 KGHDR and CDR2 SFDVKD. The CDR3 is 14 amino acids. Trimming took 11 bases from V and 3 from J; bases not matched to a gene: 9. CDR3 coding DNA: TGTGCCAACCCGACAGGGAAGAGCTACAATGAGCAGTTCTTC. This encodes CANPTGKSYNEQFF.

The chain uses TRBV18 and TRBJ2-3; D is undetermined. Germline V lookup: CDR1 KGHSH, CDR2 LQKENI. The V end was cut by 6 bases, the J end by 0 bases, with 7 bases between. The CDR3 is 13 residues long. CDR3 loop: CASSYSSTDTQYF. CDR3 coding DNA: TGTGCCAGCTCGTACAGTAGCACAGATACGCAGTATTTT.

On this clone: A read error may account for a junction end that differs from germline. The V gene is TRBV5-4, the J gene TRBJ2-1; 12 positions match TRBD2. Germline CDR1 and CDR2: SGHNT and YYREEE (reference sequence). This CDR3 contains 14 residues. The CDR3 region is CASSQPSGGAGRIF. Here the CDR3 DNA reads TGTGCCAGCAGCCAGCCTAGCGGGGGGGCCGGAAGGATCTTC. Drawing the rest from reference TRBV5-4 and TRBJ2-1, the complete variable domain is ETGVTQSPTHLIKTRGQQVTLRCSSQSGHNTVSWYQQALGQGPQFIFQYYREEENGRGNFPPRFSGLQFPNYSSELNVNALELDDSALYLCASSQPSGGAGRIFGPGTRLTVL.

The V gene is TRBV7-3, the J gene TRBJ2-5; D gene unclear. Germline V CDR1 and CDR2: SGHTA, FQGTGA. With 2 bases removed from V and 4 bases from J, the gap between germline ends came to 11 bases. This CDR3 contains 14 residues. The CDR3: CASSLSGSGETQYF. The DNA of the CDR3 is TGTGCCAGCAGCTTATCCGGGTCGGGAGAGACCCAGTACTTC.

This chain uses TRBV7-2 with TRBJ2-7; D perhaps matches TRBD2 (6 bases). The CDR3 is 15 amino acids. Trimming stripped 4 bases from V and 0 bases from J, with 13 bases between. Per the germline V gene, CDR1 is SGHTA and CDR2 is FQGNSA. This CDR3 reads CASSSSSEPSYEQYF. CDR3 bases: TGTGCCAGCAGCTCCTCTAGCGAACCCTCCTACGAGCAGTACTTC. Complete variable domain (other parts from reference TRBV7-2 and TRBJ2-7): GAGVSQSPSNKVTEKGKDVELRCDPISGHTALYWYRQSLGQGLEFLIYFQGNSAPDKSGLPSDRFSAERTGGSVSTLTIQRTQQEDSAVYLCASSSSSEPSYEQYFGPGTRLTVT.

The count of this clone is one. This chain joins TRBV5-6 and TRBJ2-3, with 8 bases fitting TRBD1. The germline V gene has CDR1 SGHDT and CDR2 YYEEEE. Trimming removed 2 bases from V and 2 bases from J; junction bases left unmatched: 13. CDR3 length: 18 amino acids. The CDR3 loop is CASSFHLGQGHTTDTQYF. DNA of the CDR3: TGTGCCAGCAGCTTTCACCTAGGACAGGGCCACACCACAGATACGCAGTATTTT.

The genes are TRBV11-2 and TRBJ1-5; 9 bases match TRBD1. The J segment lost 4 bases and the V segment lost 5 bases, leaving 6 bases of the junction unmatched. This CDR3 has 15 amino acids. Germline CDR1 SGHAT, CDR2 FQNNGV. In DNA, the CDR3 is TGTGCCAGCAGCCCAGGGACAGGGCGTAATCAGCCCCAGCATTTT. Translation gives CASSPGTGRNQPQHF.